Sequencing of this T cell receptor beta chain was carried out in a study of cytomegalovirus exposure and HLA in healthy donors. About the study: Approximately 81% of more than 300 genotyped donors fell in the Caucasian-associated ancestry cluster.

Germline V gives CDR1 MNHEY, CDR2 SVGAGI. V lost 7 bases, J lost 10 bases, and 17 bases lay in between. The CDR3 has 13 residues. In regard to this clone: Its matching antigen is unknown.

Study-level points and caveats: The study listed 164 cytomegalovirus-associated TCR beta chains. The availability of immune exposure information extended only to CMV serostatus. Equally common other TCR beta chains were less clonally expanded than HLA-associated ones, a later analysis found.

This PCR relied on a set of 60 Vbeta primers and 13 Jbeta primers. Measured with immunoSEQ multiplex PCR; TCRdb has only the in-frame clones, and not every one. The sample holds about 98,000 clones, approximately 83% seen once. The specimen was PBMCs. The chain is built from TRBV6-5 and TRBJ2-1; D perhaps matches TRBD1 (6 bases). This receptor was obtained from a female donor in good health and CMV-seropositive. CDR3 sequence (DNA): TGTGCCAGCAAAACCGGGACATCCAGGGAGCAGTTCTTC. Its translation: CASKTGTSREQFF.